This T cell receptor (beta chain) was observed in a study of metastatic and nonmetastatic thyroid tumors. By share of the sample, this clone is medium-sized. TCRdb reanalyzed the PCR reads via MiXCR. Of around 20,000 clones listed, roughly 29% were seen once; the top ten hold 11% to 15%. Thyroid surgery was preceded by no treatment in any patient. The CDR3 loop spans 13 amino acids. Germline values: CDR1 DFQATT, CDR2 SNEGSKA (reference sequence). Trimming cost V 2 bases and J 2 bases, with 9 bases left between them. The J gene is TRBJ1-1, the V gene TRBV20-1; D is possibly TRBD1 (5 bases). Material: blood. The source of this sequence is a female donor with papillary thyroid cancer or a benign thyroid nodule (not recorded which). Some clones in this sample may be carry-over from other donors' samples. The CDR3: CSARRDLNTEAFF. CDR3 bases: TGCAGTGCTAGAAGGGACTTAAACACTGAAGCTTTCTTT.